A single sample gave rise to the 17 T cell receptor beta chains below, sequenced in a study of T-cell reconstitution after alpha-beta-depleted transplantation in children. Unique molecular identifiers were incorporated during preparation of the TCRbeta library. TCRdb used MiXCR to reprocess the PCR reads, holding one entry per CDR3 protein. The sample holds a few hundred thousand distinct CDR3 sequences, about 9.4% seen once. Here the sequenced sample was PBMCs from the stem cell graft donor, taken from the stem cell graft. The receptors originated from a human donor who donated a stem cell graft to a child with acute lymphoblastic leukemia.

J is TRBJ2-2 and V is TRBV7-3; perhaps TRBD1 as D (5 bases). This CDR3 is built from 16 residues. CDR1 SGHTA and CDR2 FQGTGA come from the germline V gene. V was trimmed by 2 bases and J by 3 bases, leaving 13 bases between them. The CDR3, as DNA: TGTGCCAGCAGCTTAGGGCCAGGGCTGTACACCGGGGAGCTGTTTTTT. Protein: CASSLGPGLYTGELFF.

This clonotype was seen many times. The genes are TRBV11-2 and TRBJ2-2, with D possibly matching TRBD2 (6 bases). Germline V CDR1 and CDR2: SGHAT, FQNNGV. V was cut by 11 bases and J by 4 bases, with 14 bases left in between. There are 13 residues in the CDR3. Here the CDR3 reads CASLGGPTGELFF. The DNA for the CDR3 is TGTGCCTCGCTCGGGGGACCCACCGGGGAGCTGTTTTTT.

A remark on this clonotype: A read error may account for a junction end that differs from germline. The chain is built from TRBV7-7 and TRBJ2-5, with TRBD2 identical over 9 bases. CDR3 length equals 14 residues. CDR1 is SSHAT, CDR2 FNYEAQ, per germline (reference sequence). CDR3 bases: TGTGCTAGCAGCCCGGGACTAGCACCAGAGACCCAGTACTTC. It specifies CASSPGLAPETQYF.

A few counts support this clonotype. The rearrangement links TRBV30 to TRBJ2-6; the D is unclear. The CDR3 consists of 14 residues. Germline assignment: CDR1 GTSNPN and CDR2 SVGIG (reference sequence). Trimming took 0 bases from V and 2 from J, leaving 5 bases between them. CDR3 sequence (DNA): TGTGCCTGGAGTGTTGGGGCTGGGGCCAACGTCCTGACTTTC. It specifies CAWSVGAGANVLTF. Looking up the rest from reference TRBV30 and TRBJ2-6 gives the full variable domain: SQTIHQWPATLVQPVGSPLSLECTVEGTSNPNLYWYRQAAGRGLQLLFYSVGIGQISSEVPQNLSASRPQDRQFILSSKKLLLSDSGFYLCAWSVGAGANVLTFGAGSRLTVL.

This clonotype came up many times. CDR3 sequence (DNA): TGTGCCAGCAGCTTGGGGACAGCTGAAAAACTGTTTTTT. Its translation is CASSLGTAEKLFF. This rearrangement joins TRBV5-5 to TRBJ1-4; tentatively, D is TRBD1 (6 bases). Germline CDR1 is SGHKS and CDR2 is YYEKEE (reference sequence). V was clipped by 0 bases and J by 7 bases, with 7 bases between them. The CDR3 is 13 amino acids.

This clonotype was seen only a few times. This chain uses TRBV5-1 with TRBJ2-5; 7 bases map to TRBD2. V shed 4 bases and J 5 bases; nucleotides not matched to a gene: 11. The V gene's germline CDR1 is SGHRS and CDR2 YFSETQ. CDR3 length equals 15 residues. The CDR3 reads CASSLTRGSWETQYF. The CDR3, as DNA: TGCGCCAGCAGCCTAACTCGCGGGAGCTGGGAGACCCAGTACTTC.

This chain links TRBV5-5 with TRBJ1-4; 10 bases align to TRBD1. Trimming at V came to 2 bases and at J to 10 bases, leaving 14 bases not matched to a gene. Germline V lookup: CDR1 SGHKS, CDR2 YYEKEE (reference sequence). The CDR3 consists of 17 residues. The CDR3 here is CASSLSPGQGEGGKLFF. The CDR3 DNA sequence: TGTGCCAGCAGCTTATCTCCCGGACAGGGGGAAGGTGGAAAACTGTTTTTT.

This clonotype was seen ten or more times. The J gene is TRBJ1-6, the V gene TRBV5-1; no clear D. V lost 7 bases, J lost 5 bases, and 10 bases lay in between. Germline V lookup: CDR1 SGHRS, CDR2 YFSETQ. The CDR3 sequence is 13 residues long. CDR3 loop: CASRGPDNSPLHF. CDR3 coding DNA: TGCGCCAGCCGGGGTCCGGATAATTCACCCCTCCACTTT.

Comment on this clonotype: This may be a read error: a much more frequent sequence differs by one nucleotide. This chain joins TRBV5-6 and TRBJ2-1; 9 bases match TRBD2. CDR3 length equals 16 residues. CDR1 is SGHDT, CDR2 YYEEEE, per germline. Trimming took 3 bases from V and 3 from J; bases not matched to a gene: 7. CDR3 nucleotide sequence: TGTGCCAGCAGCTCGACTAGCGGAAGAGACTACAATGAGCAGTTCTTC. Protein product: CASSSTSGRDYNEQFF.

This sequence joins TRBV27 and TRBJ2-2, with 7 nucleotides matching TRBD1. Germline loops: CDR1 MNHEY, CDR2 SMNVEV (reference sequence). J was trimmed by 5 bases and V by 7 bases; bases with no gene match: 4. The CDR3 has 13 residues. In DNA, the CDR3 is TGTGCCAGCAACAGGGGTCATACCGGGGAGCTGTTTTTT. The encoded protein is CASNRGHTGELFF.

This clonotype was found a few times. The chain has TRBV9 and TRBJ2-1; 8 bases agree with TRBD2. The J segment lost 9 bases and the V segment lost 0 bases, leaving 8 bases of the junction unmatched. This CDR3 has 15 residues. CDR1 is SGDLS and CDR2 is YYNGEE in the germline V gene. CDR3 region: CASSVGAAGVREQFF. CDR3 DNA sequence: TGTGCCAGCAGCGTAGGGGCAGCGGGAGTTCGTGAGCAGTTCTTC.

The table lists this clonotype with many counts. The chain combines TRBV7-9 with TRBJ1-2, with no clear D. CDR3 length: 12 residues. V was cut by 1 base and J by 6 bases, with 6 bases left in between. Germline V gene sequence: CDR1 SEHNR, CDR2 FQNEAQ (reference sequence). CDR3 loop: CASSLGPDGYTF. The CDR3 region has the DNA TGTGCCAGCAGCTTAGGTCCTGATGGCTACACCTTC.

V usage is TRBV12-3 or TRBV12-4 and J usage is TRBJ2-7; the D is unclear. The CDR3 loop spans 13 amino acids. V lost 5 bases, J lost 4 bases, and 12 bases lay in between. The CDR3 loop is CASSPPDEYEQYF. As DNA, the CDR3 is TGTGCCAGCAGTCCCCCGGACGAATACGAGCAGTACTTC.

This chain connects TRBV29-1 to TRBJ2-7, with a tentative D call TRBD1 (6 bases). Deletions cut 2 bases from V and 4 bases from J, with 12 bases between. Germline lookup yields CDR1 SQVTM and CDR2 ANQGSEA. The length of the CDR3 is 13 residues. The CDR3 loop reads CSVERAGEYEQYF. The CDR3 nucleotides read TGCAGCGTTGAAAGGGCAGGGGAGTACGAGCAGTACTTC.

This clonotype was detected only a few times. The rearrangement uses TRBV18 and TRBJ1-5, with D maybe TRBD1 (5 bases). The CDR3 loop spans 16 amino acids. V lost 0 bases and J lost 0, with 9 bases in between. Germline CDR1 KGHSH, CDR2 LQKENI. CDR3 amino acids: CASSPPGEFSNQPQHF. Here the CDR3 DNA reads TGTGCCAGCTCACCACCAGGGGAGTTTAGCAATCAGCCCCAGCATTTT.

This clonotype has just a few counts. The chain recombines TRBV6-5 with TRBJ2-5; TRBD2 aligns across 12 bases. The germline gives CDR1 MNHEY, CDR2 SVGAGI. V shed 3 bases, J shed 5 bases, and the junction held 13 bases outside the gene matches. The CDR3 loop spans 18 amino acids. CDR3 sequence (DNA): TGTGCCAGCAGTTATGGGCTAGCGGGAGGGCCGGGAGGGGAGACCCAGTACTTC. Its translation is CASSYGLAGGPGGETQYF.

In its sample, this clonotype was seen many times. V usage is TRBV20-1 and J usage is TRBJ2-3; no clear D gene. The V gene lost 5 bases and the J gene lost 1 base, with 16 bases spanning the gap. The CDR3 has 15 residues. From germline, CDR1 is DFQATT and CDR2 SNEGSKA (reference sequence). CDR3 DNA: TGCAGTGCTCGGCGCCCCGGAGTGCGCACAGATACGCAGTATTTT. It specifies CSARRPGVRTDTQYF.